The sequence of this TCR beta chain was determined in a study of OX40 agonist ivuxolimab in advanced cancers. Study-level points and caveats: Relative to CD4+ cells, CD8+ T cells on average had more expanded clones. Among expanded peripheral T cells, antigen specificity went undetermined.

A remark on this clone: The antigen is unknown.

Profiled with immunoSEQ multiplex PCR; TCRdb holds only in-frame clones, not every one. The sample has around 20,000 clones, more than 75% seen once; the top ten hold roughly 14%. CDR1 and CDR2 (germline): LNHDA, SQIVND (reference sequence). V lost 7 bases, J lost 5 bases, and 3 bases stayed unmatched. The CDR3 spans 13 residues. No patient had autoimmune disease or received systemic immunosuppression. The clonotype originates from an adult with an advanced solid tumor such as melanoma, head and neck, liver or kidney cancer. The rearrangement uses TRBV19 and TRBJ2-7; 12 nucleotides line up with TRBD1. This sample comprised CD4+ or CD8+ T cells sorted from blood, obtained in a trial of the OX40 agonist ivuxolimab. CDR3 nucleotides: TGTGCCAGTACCGGGACAGGGGGCCACGAGCAGTACTTC. It translates to CASTGTGGHEQYF.